This entry concerns a single T cell receptor (beta chain). The CDR3 has 13 residues. CDR1 and CDR2 (germline): KGHSH, LQKENI. The V end lost 2 bases, the J end lost 0 bases, and 4 bases lay between the germline ends. This entry comes from a study of patients and donors after allogeneic stem cell transplantation. TCRdb ran MiXCR on the RT-PCR reads and lists one entry per CDR3 protein. The table lists approximately 150,000 distinct CDR3 sequences, about 29% of them singletons. The material sequenced was blood, either unsorted or a sorted T cell fraction (not recorded which). This TCR derives from a human donor who was either an allogeneic HSCT recipient or a stem cell or donor lymphocyte infusion donor (not recorded which). It is not recorded whose cells these are; they may come from a transplant donor. V gene TRBV18 combines with J gene TRBJ2-5; D remains ambiguous. CDR3 coding DNA: TGTGCCAGCTCACCAGGATACCAAGAGACCCAGTACTTC. Its translation: CASSPGYQETQYF.